The 27 T cell receptor beta chains below come from one sample, sequenced in a study of response to subunit inactivated influenza vaccine. From the RT-PCR reads, TCRdb called clonotypes with MiXCR, one entry per CDR3 protein. This table has some 850,000 distinct CDR3 sequences, approximately 17% appearing once. The sample consisted of PBMCs from blood, taken roughly 5 days after vaccination. These receptors were collected from a man aged 45-60 years who received an inactivated influenza vaccine.

As for this clonotype: One base away lies a much larger clone, so this may be a sequencing read error. The chain couples TRBV29-1 to TRBJ2-3; TRBD2 matches at 8 bases. Germline-derived CDR1 and CDR2 are SQVTM and ANQGSEA. This CDR3 has 15 amino acids. The junction had 4 bases not matched to a gene; V was cut back by 2 bases and J by 0 bases. The CDR3 region has the DNA TGCAGCGTTGAATTCCCTAGCGGGAGCACAGATACGCAGTATTTT. Translation: CSVEFPSGSTDTQYF.

This clonotype has only a few counts. The V call is TRBV20-1, the J call TRBJ2-1; TRBD2 might be the D (5 bases). The CDR3 length is 15 residues. Trimming removed 3 bases at V and 5 bases at J, with 17 bases between. The germline CDR1 and CDR2 sequences are DFQATT and SNEGSKA (reference sequence). This CDR3 reads CSARHRASGDNEQFF. In DNA, the CDR3 is TGCAGTGCTAGGCACCGGGCCAGCGGAGACAATGAGCAGTTCTTC.

This chain connects TRBV5-1 to TRBJ2-7, with 9 bases fitting TRBD1. The CDR3 totals 17 residues. Germline CDR1 and CDR2: SGHRS and YFSETQ. V was pared by 1 base and J by 5 bases, with 13 bases of the junction left unmatched. Written as DNA, the CDR3 is TGCGCCAGCAGCTTGAGTATTGTTGGACAGGGGTCCCACGAGCAGTACTTC. Translation gives CASSLSIVGQGSHEQYF.

V gene TRBV20-1 combines with J gene TRBJ2-3; possible D gene TRBD2, 6 bases. The V and J ends lost 0 bases and 0 bases respectively, with 16 bases between them. In germline, CDR1 is DFQATT, CDR2 SNEGSKA (reference sequence). This CDR3 region has 17 residues. CDR3 sequence: CSARDAGRPSSTDTQYF. The CDR3 region has the DNA TGCAGTGCTAGAGATGCCGGGAGACCCTCTAGCACAGATACGCAGTATTTT.

This clonotype was counted at least ten times. The chain uses TRBV29-1 and TRBJ2-1; 7 nucleotides agree with TRBD1. Germline lookup yields CDR1 SQVTM and CDR2 ANQGSEA. This CDR3 has 12 residues. Trimming removed 8 bases from V and 7 bases from J; junction bases left unmatched: 8. CDR3 DNA: TGCAGCACCGGGGACAGTACGAATGAGCAGTTCTTC. Its protein is CSTGDSTNEQFF.

The table lists this clonotype with a few counts. The chain uses TRBV7-2 and TRBJ1-1; TRBD1 might be the D (5 bases). V lost 0 bases to trimming and J lost 6 bases, with 14 bases between them. Germline CDR1 SGHTA, CDR2 FQGNSA. The CDR3 has 15 residues. CDR3 DNA sequence: TGTGCCAGCAGCTTAGCGCTAATTGGGGGGGCTGAAGCTTTCTTT. This gives the protein CASSLALIGGAEAFF. Variable domain in full (rest from reference TRBV7-2 and TRBJ1-1): GAGVSQSPSNKVTEKGKDVELRCDPISGHTALYWYRQSLGQGLEFLIYFQGNSAPDKSGLPSDRFSAERTGGSVSTLTIQRTQQEDSAVYLCASSLALIGGAEAFFGQGTRLTVV.

This clonotype appeared a few times. The chain is built from TRBV6-5 and TRBJ2-7; 10 bases agree with TRBD2. Germline CDR1 and CDR2: MNHEY and SVGAGI. The CDR3 sequence is 15 residues long. J lost 3 bases, V lost 2 bases, and 4 bases had no gene match. In DNA, the CDR3 is TGTGCCAGCAGTTACCTCCTAGCGGGGGACTACGAGCAGTACTTC. Translated, it gives CASSYLLAGDYEQYF.

In its sample, this clonotype was seen many times. The V gene is TRBV27, the J gene TRBJ2-5; no clear D gene. This CDR3 is 13 amino acids long. Germline V lookup: CDR1 MNHEY, CDR2 SMNVEV (reference sequence). V dropped 5 bases and J dropped 9 bases, with 16 bases sitting between them. CDR3: CASSVGYSTAQYF. The DNA for the CDR3 is TGTGCCAGCAGTGTCGGTTACTCGACGGCCCAGTACTTC.

This rearrangement joins TRBV5-1 to TRBJ1-2, with TRBD1 as a possible D gene (5 bases). The ends were cut back, 3 bases at V and 0 bases at J, with 12 bases in the middle. The germline V gene has CDR1 SGHRS and CDR2 YFSETQ. This CDR3 comprises 15 residues. CDR3 in amino acids: CASSSWTPANYGYTF. The CDR3 DNA follows: TGCGCCAGCAGCTCTTGGACACCAGCTAACTATGGCTACACCTTC.

The chain couples TRBV10-3 to TRBJ1-1, with TRBD1 matching 12 bases. CDR1 and CDR2 (germline): ENHRY, SYGVKD. Germline trimming cut 6 bases from V and 1 base from J; bases unmatched to any gene: 9. The CDR3 has 17 amino acids. In DNA, the CDR3 is TGTGCCATCAGAAGAATACCGGGACAGGGGGCGAACACTGAAGCTTTCTTT. It translates to CAIRRIPGQGANTEAFF.

This clonotype was found a few times. The genes are TRBV7-6 and TRBJ2-6, with D hard to call. This CDR3 spans 15 amino acids. Germline CDR1 and CDR2: SGHVS and FNYEAQ. V dropped 2 bases and J dropped 2 bases, with 7 bases sitting between them. CDR3 sequence (DNA): TGTGCCAGCAGCTTAATGCAGGCTGGGGCCAACGTCCTGACTTTC. Residues: CASSLMQAGANVLTF.

This clonotype was observed a few times. The chain carries TRBV6-2 or TRBV6-3 and TRBJ1-6; D is ambiguous. The ends were cut back, 4 bases at V and 7 bases at J, with 14 bases in the middle. The CDR3 contains 15 residues. Per the germline V gene, CDR1 is MNHEY and CDR2 is SVGEGT. The CDR3 reads CASSSGQTWNSPLHF. CDR3 in DNA: TGTGCCAGCAGTTCCGGGCAGACCTGGAATTCACCCCTCCACTTT.

A few counts support this clonotype. The chain couples TRBV5-6 to TRBJ2-7; a possible D gene is TRBD2 (5 bases). Per the germline V gene, CDR1 is SGHDT and CDR2 is YYEEEE. The CDR3 covers 17 residues. Trimming removed 0 bases from V and 0 bases from J, with 16 bases in between. In DNA form, the CDR3 reads TGTGCCAGCAGCTTGGCCGGTGGGTGGAGGAGCTCCTACGAGCAGTACTTC. Encoded protein: CASSLAGGWRSSYEQYF.

The chain combines TRBV29-1 with TRBJ1-1; D is unresolved. V lost 4 bases and J lost 0, with 6 bases in between. Germline V lookup: CDR1 SQVTM, CDR2 ANQGSEA. This CDR3 is built from 12 residues. CDR3: CSVARLNTEAFF. The CDR3 DNA reads TGCAGCGTTGCACGCTTGAACACTGAAGCTTTCTTT.

The chain uses TRBV28 and TRBJ2-5, with a tentative D call TRBD2 (5 bases). V shed 2 bases and J shed 5 bases, with 24 bases lying between them. The CDR3 runs 18 residues. Looked up from germline, CDR1 is MDHEN and CDR2 is SYDVKM. CDR3 sequence (DNA): TGTGCCAGCAGTTTAGGGGAGTCTCACAACGAGAGGTGGGAGACCCAGTACTTC. Its protein product is CASSLGESHNERWETQYF.

This chain uses TRBV12-3 or TRBV12-4 with TRBJ2-1, with 7 positions matching TRBD2. The CDR3 runs 16 residues. J was trimmed by 6 bases and V by 6 bases; bases with no gene match: 14. The CDR3 DNA is TGTGCCAGCAGCCCACTCCCGGGACCGGGGGGCAATGAGCAGTTCTTC. Amino acid sequence: CASSPLPGPGGNEQFF.

In this sample, this clonotype turned up many times. The chain couples TRBV29-1 to TRBJ2-7; tentatively, D is TRBD1 (6 bases). V was trimmed by 2 bases and J by 3 bases, leaving 8 bases between them. This CDR3 contains 12 residues. Per germline, CDR1 SQVTM and CDR2 ANQGSEA. CDR3 DNA: TGCAGCGTTGAAATCAGGGGCTACGAGCAGTACTTC. Its translation is CSVEIRGYEQYF.

This clonotype has more than one count but fewer than ten. The rearrangement links TRBV10-1 to TRBJ2-5; TRBD2 matches 9 bases. The CDR3 runs to 15 residues. CDR1 WNHNN and CDR2 SYGVQD come from the germline V gene (reference sequence). The V and J ends lost 3 bases and 5 bases, in that order; junction bases with no gene match: 7. As DNA, the CDR3 is TGCGCCAGCAGTGAAGGGGCTAGCGGGGTGGAGACCCAGTACTTC. It is translated as CASSEGASGVETQYF.

This clonotype occurred many times. This chain links TRBV6-5 with TRBJ1-2; 7 bases line up with TRBD1. This CDR3 comprises 16 residues. From germline, CDR1 is MNHEY and CDR2 SVGAGI. V gave up 0 bases and J gave up 4 bases; unmatched junction bases: 8. The CDR3 DNA follows: TGTGCCAGCAGTTACTCGGGACAGACCACCGGCTATGGCTACACCTTC. Protein: CASSYSGQTTGYGYTF.

This clonotype was picked up many times. The rearrangement uses TRBV15 and TRBJ2-1; 14 bases map to TRBD2. The CDR3 covers 16 residues. Germline V gives CDR1 LNHNV, CDR2 YYDKDF (reference sequence). V shed 3 bases and J 6 bases; nucleotides not matched to a gene: 4. CDR3 residues: CATSRTSGRVANEQFF. In DNA, the CDR3 is TGTGCCACCAGCAGGACTAGCGGGAGGGTGGCCAATGAGCAGTTCTTC.

This clonotype has only a few counts. The chain has TRBV12-3 or TRBV12-4 and TRBJ2-3, with a tentative D call TRBD1 (5 bases). The CDR3 extends over 15 amino acids. V lost 5 bases, J lost 2 bases, and 14 bases lay in between. In nucleotides, the CDR3 is TGTGCCAGCAGTCATTGGGGCGAAAACACAGATACGCAGTATTTT. This encodes CASSHWGENTDTQYF.

Many counts were recorded for this clonotype. The chain combines TRBV11-2 with TRBJ2-1; 13 nucleotides line up with TRBD2. The ends lost 2 bases at V and 3 bases at J; junction bases unmatched: 7. The CDR3 is made up of 18 amino acids. The germline V gene has CDR1 SGHAT and CDR2 FQNNGV. As DNA, the CDR3 is TGTGCCAGCAGCTTATATGGGGGGACTAGCGGGATCTACAATGAGCAGTTCTTC. The encoded protein is CASSLYGGTSGIYNEQFF.

The sample holds a few counts of this clonotype. The chain joins TRBV29-1 to TRBJ2-7; tentative D call: TRBD2 (5 bases). CDR3 length: 12 amino acids. The germline V gene has CDR1 SQVTM and CDR2 ANQGSEA. Trimming removed 1 base from V and 2 bases from J, with 6 bases in between. For the CDR3, the DNA is TGCAGCGTTGAAGTCGGGACCTACGAGCAGTACTTC. This codes for CSVEVGTYEQYF.

J is TRBJ2-7 and V is TRBV14; 10 nucleotides match TRBD2. Germline assignment: CDR1 SGHDN and CDR2 FVKESK. V lost 4 bases, J lost 3 bases, and 6 bases stayed unmatched. The CDR3 is 15 amino acids. The CDR3 reads CASSLGTSAFYEQYF. The CDR3, as DNA: TGTGCCAGCAGCCTTGGGACTAGCGCATTCTACGAGCAGTACTTC.

The chain combines TRBV2 with TRBJ2-1, with 8 bases identical to TRBD1. The germline gives CDR1 SNHLY, CDR2 FYNNEI. This CDR3 is 13 amino acids long. V trimming: 6 bases; J trimming: 6 bases; junction bases outside the gene matches: 4. The CDR3: CASRQGAPNEQFF. The CDR3 DNA reads as TGTGCCAGCAGGCAGGGGGCGCCCAATGAGCAGTTCTTC.

This chain joins TRBV5-8 and TRBJ1-1; D is unclear. Germline CDR1 and CDR2: SGHTS and YDEGEE. This CDR3 has 16 residues. The V and J ends lost 4 bases and 0 bases respectively, with 16 bases between them. In nucleotides, the CDR3 is TGTGCCAGCAGCCCGGACGGATCCTTCATGAACACTGAAGCTTTCTTT. It specifies CASSPDGSFMNTEAFF.

This clonotype occurred many times. V is TRBV9 and J is TRBJ2-7, with 7 bases aligning to TRBD2. CDR1 and CDR2 (germline): SGDLS, YYNGEE. V dropped 0 bases and J dropped 3; count of bases not matched to a gene: 3. CDR3 length equals 14 residues. The CDR3 sequence is CASSVEAGVYEQYF. The CDR3 DNA follows: TGTGCCAGCAGCGTAGAGGCGGGAGTCTACGAGCAGTACTTC.